A selection of T cell receptor beta chains follows, all from one sample in a study of T-cell reconstitution after alpha-beta-depleted transplantation in children. TCRdb re-analysed the PCR reads in MiXCR, keeping a single row per CDR3 protein. The table lists tens of thousands of distinct CDR3 sequences, around an eighth of them singletons. Sequencing used PBMCs, mostly from graft donor cells, obtained 180 days after TCRalphabeta/CD19-depleted stem cell transplant. The receptors derive from a male patient aged 2-9 years who had a stem cell transplant for acute lymphoblastic leukemia, so the T cells may come from the graft donor. CDR3s include the opening cysteine and the closing phenylalanine or tryptophan. A D gene is named only where the DNA matches it firmly. Clone size is given for some rows only: seen once, a few or many times, or a class if the clone is expanded.

J: TRBJ2-1; V: TRBV4-3; D: TRBD1; size: few; CDR3: CASSPSGTGGAWNEQFF; DNA: TGCGCCAGCAGCCCCTCCGGGACAGGGGGCGCGTGGAATGAGCAGTTCTTC
J: TRBJ2-7; V: TRBV7-9; D: -; size: few; CDR3: CASRKGPYYEQYF; DNA: TGTGCCAGCAGAAAGGGGCCATACTACGAGCAGTACTTC
J: TRBJ2-3; V: TRBV6-5; D: -; size: -; CDR3: CASSYSKRGATDTQYF; DNA: TGTGCCAGCAGTTACAGTAAACGGGGGGCCACAGATACGCAGTATTTT
J: TRBJ2-1; V: TRBV20-1; D: -; size: many; CDR3: CSAMHNEQFF; DNA: TGCAGTGCTATGCACAATGAGCAGTTCTTC
J: TRBJ2-3; V: TRBV9; D: -; size: many; CDR3: CASSSGPSDTQYF; DNA: TGTGCCAGCAGCTCCGGGCCCTCAGATACGCAGTATTTT
J: TRBJ2-3; V: TRBV25-1; D: TRBD1; size: -; CDR3: CASSDPRTGRKTPATTDTQYF; DNA: TGTGCCAGCAGTGACCCCAGGACAGGGCGAAAAACCCCGGCCACCACAGATACGCAGTATTTT
J: TRBJ2-7; V: TRBV12-3/TRBV12-4; D: TRBD2; size: few; CDR3: CASSLIAGGPYEQYF; DNA: TGTGCCAGCAGTTTAATAGCGGGAGGGCCCTACGAGCAGTACTTC
J: TRBJ1-2; V: TRBV4-3; D: TRBD1; size: -; CDR3: CASSFRGQNYGYTF; DNA: TGCGCCAGCAGCTTCCGGGGACAGAACTATGGCTACACCTTC
J: TRBJ1-6; V: TRBV20-1; D: -; size: few; CDR3: CSGRWGSSYNSPLHF; DNA: TGCAGTGGCCGCTGGGGCAGCTCCTATAATTCACCCCTCCACTTT
J: TRBJ1-1; V: TRBV28; D: -; size: -; CDR3: CASRTTNTEAFF; DNA: TGTGCCAGCAGGACAACGAACACTGAAGCTTTCTTT
J: TRBJ2-7; V: TRBV28; D: TRBD2; size: -; CDR3: CASSSWTSSYEQYF; DNA: TGTGCCAGCAGTTCCTGGACTAGCAGCTACGAGCAGTACTTC
J: TRBJ2-1; V: TRBV7-2; D: -; size: few; CDR3: CASTTGPYNEQFF; DNA: TGTGCCAGCACCACCGGGCCCTACAATGAGCAGTTCTTC
J: TRBJ1-1; V: TRBV7-8; D: -; size: -; CDR3: CASSFGQRNTEAFF; DNA: TGTGCCAGCAGCTTCGGTCAGCGGAACACTGAAGCTTTCTTT
J: TRBJ2-2; V: TRBV4-3; D: -; size: few; CDR3: CASSPGRGRVTGELFF; DNA: TGCGCCAGCAGCCCCGGGAGGGGGCGAGTCACCGGGGAGCTGTTTTTT
J: TRBJ2-1; V: TRBV28; D: TRBD2; size: -; CDR3: CASSLRTSGAYNEQFF; DNA: TGTGCCAGCAGTTTGAGGACTAGCGGTGCCTACAATGAGCAGTTCTTC
J: TRBJ2-3; V: TRBV11-2; D: -; size: -; CDR3: CASSWTGSSTDTQYF; DNA: TGTGCCAGCAGCTGGACTGGATCTAGCACAGATACGCAGTATTTT
J: TRBJ2-7; V: TRBV15; D: TRBD2; size: -; CDR3: CATSRGLADSYEQYF; DNA: TGTGCCACCAGCAGGGGACTAGCGGATTCCTACGAGCAGTACTTC
J: TRBJ2-7; V: TRBV5-1; D: TRBD1; size: many; CDR3: CASSLRGQRSYEQYF; DNA: TGCGCCAGCAGCTTGAGGGGGCAACGATCCTACGAGCAGTACTTC
J: TRBJ1-3; V: TRBV28; D: TRBD1; size: -; CDR3: CASSPFLTGEGNTIYF; DNA: TGTGCCAGCAGCCCGTTTCTGACAGGGGAAGGAAACACCATATATTTT
J: TRBJ2-1; V: TRBV2; D: TRBD2; size: -; CDR3: CASRGRSYYNEQFF; DNA: TGTGCCAGCCGCGGGAGGAGCTACTACAATGAGCAGTTCTTC
J: TRBJ1-1; V: TRBV30; D: -; size: -; CDR3: CAWSDRANTEAFF; DNA: TGTGCCTGGAGCGATCGAGCGAACACTGAAGCTTTCTTT
J: TRBJ2-2; V: TRBV19; D: -; size: -; CDR3: CDGAPNTGELFF; DNA: TGCGACGGGGCACCAAACACCGGGGAGCTGTTTTTT